These 18 T cell receptor beta chains were all obtained from the same sample, sequenced in a study of blood T cell repertoires in COVID-19. TCRdb keeps only in-frame clones here, not all; method: immunoSEQ multiplex PCR. The repertoire has a few hundred thousand clones, 88% of them found once; the top ten carry about 12%. Sequencing was done on a sample of peripheral blood. The receptors were sampled from a woman in her forties or fifties with COVID-19, enrolled during active disease.

In its sample, this clone was seen once. The V call is TRBV3-1 (or the pseudogene TRBV3-2), the J call TRBJ1-4, with a tentative D call TRBD1 (5 bases). V lost 3 bases and J 0 bases, leaving 11 bases between the germline ends. The CDR3 contains 16 residues. Germline V gives CDR1 LGHDT, CDR2 YNNKEL (reference sequence). The CDR3 protein is CASSHRGRATNEKLFF. DNA of the CDR3: TGTGCCAGCAGCCATAGGGGTCGGGCAACTAATGAAAAACTGTTTTTT.

The chain carries TRBV19 and TRBJ2-2; a weak D match, TRBD1 (5 bases). This CDR3 spans 16 amino acids. CDR1 LNHDA and CDR2 SQIVND come from the germline V gene (reference sequence). With 0 bases removed from V and 0 bases from J, the gap between germline ends came to 8 bases. CDR3 sequence (DNA): TGTGCCAGTAGTATAGAGAACAGGCCGAACACCGGGGAGCTGTTTTTT. Amino acids: CASSIENRPNTGELFF.

This chain uses TRBV2 with TRBJ1-1, with D possibly matching TRBD1 (5 bases). V was clipped by 6 bases and J by 0 bases, with 11 bases between them. The CDR3 extends over 14 amino acids. CDR1 and CDR2 from the germline V gene are SNHLY and FYNNEI. CDR3 nucleotides: TGTGCCAGCAGCCAGGAGGGGTTGAACACTGAAGCTTTCTTT. Protein: CASSQEGLNTEAFF.

On this clone itself: Other DNA sequences in the sample encode the same CDR3. Here the CDR3 DNA reads TGTGCCAGCTCTCCGGACAGTCCCTACGAGCAGTACTTC. It codes for CASSPDSPYEQYF. The V call is TRBV18, the J call TRBJ2-7; D is perhaps TRBD1 (6 bases). Per the germline V gene, CDR1 is KGHSH and CDR2 is LQKENI. This CDR3 has 13 residues. V lost 6 bases to trimming and J lost 2 bases, with 11 bases between them.

The table lists this clone with a few counts. The chain is built from TRBV3-1 (or the pseudogene TRBV3-2) and TRBJ2-7; unclear D gene. Germline CDR1 reads LGHDT; CDR2 reads YNNKEL (reference sequence). The CDR3 is 11 amino acids. V was shortened by 3 bases and J by 6 bases, with 6 bases between the two germline ends. The CDR3 is CASSQFGEQYF. As DNA, the CDR3 is TGTGCCAGCAGCCAGTTCGGCGAGCAGTACTTC.

The chain joins TRBV5-4 to TRBJ2-5; 10 positions agree with TRBD1. The CDR3 spans 16 residues. Germline V gene data show CDR1 as SGHNT and CDR2 as YYREEE (reference sequence). Trimming took 4 bases from V and 5 from J; bases not matched to a gene: 11. Here the CDR3 DNA reads TGTGCCAGCAGCCATGCGGGACAGGGGTCGTTTGAGACCCAGTACTTC. It is translated as CASSHAGQGSFETQYF.

The chain recombines TRBV6-5 with TRBJ2-1; D may be TRBD2 (6 bases). Germline values: CDR1 MNHEY, CDR2 SVGAGI. The CDR3 covers 14 residues. V was cut by 0 bases and J by 9 bases, with 12 bases left in between. In nucleotides, the CDR3 is TGTGCCAGCAGTTACTCGAGGGGAGGAGGTGAGCAGTTCTTC. Its protein is CASSYSRGGGEQFF.

The rearrangement joins TRBV5-1 to TRBJ1-4; no firm D call. Germline lookup yields CDR1 SGHRS and CDR2 YFSETQ. CDR3 length: 15 residues. Trimming removed 4 bases from V and 7 bases from J, with 17 bases in between. CDR3 amino acids: CASSELEVLGEKLFF. The CDR3 DNA follows: TGCGCCAGCAGCGAATTGGAGGTACTTGGTGAAAAACTGTTTTTT.

The V gene is TRBV3-1 (or the pseudogene TRBV3-2), the J gene TRBJ2-7, with no clear D. The ends were cut back, 4 bases at V and 3 bases at J, with 10 bases in the middle. The CDR3 covers 13 residues. CDR1 and CDR2 (germline): LGHDT, YNNKEL (reference sequence). CDR3 sequence: CASSLSGDYEQYF. CDR3 sequence (DNA): TGTGCCAGCAGCCTGTCCGGAGACTACGAGCAGTACTTC.

The J gene is TRBJ1-4, the V gene TRBV19, with D uncertain. The CDR3 extends over 15 amino acids. Germline CDR1 reads LNHDA; CDR2 reads SQIVND (reference sequence). V dropped 3 bases and J dropped 3 bases, with 11 bases sitting between them. In nucleotides, the CDR3 is TGTGCCAGTAGTATTCAGCAACAGCCTAATGAAAAACTGTTTTTT. This translates into CASSIQQQPNEKLFF.

The V and J genes are TRBV7-2 and TRBJ2-7, with 7 bases that match TRBD2. The CDR3 loop spans 14 amino acids. The trim removed 7 bases at V and 3 bases at J, leaving 9 bases unmatched. CDR1 is SGHTA, CDR2 FQGNSA, per germline. The CDR3 DNA sequence: TGTGCCAGCAACCCGACGGGGGGATACTACGAGCAGTACTTC. It is translated as CASNPTGGYYEQYF.

This rearrangement joins TRBV4-2 to TRBJ2-2; 7 positions match TRBD1. Germline V gives CDR1 LGHNA, CDR2 YNFKEQ. The CDR3 spans 18 residues. Trimming cost V 3 bases and J 0 bases; bases outside gene matches: 10. The CDR3 here is CASSQSRGQSTNTGELFF. DNA for the CDR3: TGTGCCAGCAGCCAGTCTCGGGGACAGTCTACGAACACCGGGGAGCTGTTTTTT.

This chain uses TRBV5-1 with TRBJ1-2; possible D gene TRBD1, 5 bases. Trimming left V 0 bases short and J 7 bases short, with 13 bases between. This CDR3 is 14 amino acids long. CDR1 SGHRS and CDR2 YFSETQ come from the germline V gene. The CDR3: CASSLAGRAPGYTF. The DNA of the CDR3 is TGCGCCAGCAGCTTGGCCGGCAGGGCCCCTGGCTACACCTTC.

V gene TRBV18 combines with J gene TRBJ2-2; D is ambiguous. V dropped 2 bases and J dropped 6 bases, with 10 bases sitting between them. Germline CDR1 KGHSH, CDR2 LQKENI. The CDR3 sequence is 14 residues long. The CDR3 loop reads CASSPAAVPGELFF. The CDR3 DNA follows: TGTGCCAGCTCACCAGCCGCGGTTCCCGGGGAGCTGTTTTTT.

V usage is TRBV24-1 and J usage is TRBJ2-3, with 7 bases matching TRBD1. Per germline, CDR1 KGHDR and CDR2 SFDVKD. The ends lost 4 bases at V and 0 bases at J; junction bases unmatched: 6. This CDR3 comprises 16 residues. The CDR3 DNA reads TGTGCCACCAGTGAGGGACAGATATTAAGCACAGATACGCAGTATTTT. It specifies CATSEGQILSTDTQYF.

This clone occurred once. The rearrangement joins TRBV15 to TRBJ2-3; 10 nucleotides match TRBD2. The CDR3 spans 16 residues. From germline, CDR1 is LNHNV and CDR2 YYDKDF (reference sequence). After removal of 9 bases from V and 3 bases from J, the junction contained 12 bases not matched to a gene. The CDR3 loop reads CATSRPGLARTDTQYF. The CDR3 nucleotides read TGTGCCACTAGTCGACCGGGACTAGCGAGAACAGATACGCAGTATTTT.

The rearrangement joins TRBV11-2 to TRBJ1-1, with D possibly matching TRBD1 (5 bases). V was shortened by 7 bases and J by 2 bases, with 17 bases between the two germline ends. The CDR3 spans 15 residues. CDR1 is SGHAT and CDR2 is FQNNGV in the germline V gene. CDR3 residues: CASTWGEGGNTEAFF. The DNA for the CDR3 is TGTGCCAGCACCTGGGGGGAGGGTGGAAACACTGAAGCTTTCTTT. Full variable domain (rest looked up from reference TRBV11-2 and TRBJ1-1): EAGVAQSPRYKIIEKRQSVAFWCNPISGHATLYWYQQILGQGPKLLIQFQNNGVVDDSQLPKDRFSAERLKGVDSTLKIQPAKLEDSAVYLCASTWGEGGNTEAFFGQGTRLTVV.

The chain combines TRBV5-1 with TRBJ1-2, with TRBD1 identical over 9 bases. The CDR3 has 13 residues. Trimming took 4 bases from V and 7 from J; bases not matched to a gene: 5. From germline, CDR1 is SGHRS and CDR2 YFSETQ. The CDR3 loop reads CASSTRDRAGYTF. CDR3 DNA sequence: TGCGCCAGCAGCACCCGGGACAGGGCTGGCTACACCTTC.